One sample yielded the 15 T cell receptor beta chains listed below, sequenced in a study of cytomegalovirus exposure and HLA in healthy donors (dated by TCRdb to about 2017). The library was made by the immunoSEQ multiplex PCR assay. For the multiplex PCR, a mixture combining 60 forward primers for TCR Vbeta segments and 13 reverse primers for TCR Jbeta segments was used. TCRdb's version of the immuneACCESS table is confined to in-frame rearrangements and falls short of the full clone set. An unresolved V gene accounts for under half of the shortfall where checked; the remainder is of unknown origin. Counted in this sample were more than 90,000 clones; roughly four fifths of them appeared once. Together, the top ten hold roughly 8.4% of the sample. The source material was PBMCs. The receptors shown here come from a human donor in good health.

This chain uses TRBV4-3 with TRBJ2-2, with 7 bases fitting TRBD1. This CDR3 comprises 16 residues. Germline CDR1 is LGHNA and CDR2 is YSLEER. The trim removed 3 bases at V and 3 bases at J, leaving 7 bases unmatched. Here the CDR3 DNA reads TGCGCCAGCAGCCACCTTACAGACAGGGACACCGGGGAGCTGTTTTTT. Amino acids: CASSHLTDRDTGELFF.

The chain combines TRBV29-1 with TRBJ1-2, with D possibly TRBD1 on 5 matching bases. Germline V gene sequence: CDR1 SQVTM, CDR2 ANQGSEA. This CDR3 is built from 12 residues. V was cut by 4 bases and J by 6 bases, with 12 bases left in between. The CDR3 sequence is CSVAGGIDGYTF. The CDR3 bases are TGCAGCGTTGCCGGGGGTATCGATGGCTACACCTTC.

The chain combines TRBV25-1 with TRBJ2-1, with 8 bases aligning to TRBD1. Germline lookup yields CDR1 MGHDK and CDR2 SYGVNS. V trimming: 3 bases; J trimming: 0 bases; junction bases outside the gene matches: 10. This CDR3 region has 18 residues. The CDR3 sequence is CASSDLIGDRSSYNEQFF. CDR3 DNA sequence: TGTGCCAGCAGTGACTTGATAGGGGACAGGAGCTCCTACAATGAGCAGTTCTTC.

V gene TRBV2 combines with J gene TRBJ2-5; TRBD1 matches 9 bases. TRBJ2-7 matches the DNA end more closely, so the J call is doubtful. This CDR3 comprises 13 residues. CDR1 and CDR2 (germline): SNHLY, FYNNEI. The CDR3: CASRGGQGHEQYF. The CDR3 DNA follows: TGTGCCAGCAGGGGGGGACAGGGCCACGAGCAGTACTTC.

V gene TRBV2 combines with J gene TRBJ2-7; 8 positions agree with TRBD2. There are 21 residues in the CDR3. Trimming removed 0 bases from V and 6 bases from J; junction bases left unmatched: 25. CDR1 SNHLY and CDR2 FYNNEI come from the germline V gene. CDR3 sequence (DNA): TGTGCCAGCAGTGAAGCGTCGATAGCGGGGCCCGGCCCGCGTCGTTCATCCGAGCAGTACTTC. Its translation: CASSEASIAGPGPRRSSEQYF.

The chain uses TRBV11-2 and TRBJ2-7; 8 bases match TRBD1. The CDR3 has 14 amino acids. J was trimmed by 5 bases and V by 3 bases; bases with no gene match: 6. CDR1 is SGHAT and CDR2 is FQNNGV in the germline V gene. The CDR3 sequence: CASSFGQGFNEQYF. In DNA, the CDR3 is TGTGCCAGCAGCTTCGGACAGGGTTTCAACGAGCAGTACTTC.

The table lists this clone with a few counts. The chain's CDR3 is CASSYTTGGYTEAFF. CDR3 DNA: TGTGCCAGCAGTTACACCACAGGGGGCTACACTGAAGCTTTCTTT. The gene calls are TRBV6-5 and TRBJ1-1; 9 bases line up with TRBD1. Per the germline V gene, CDR1 is MNHEY and CDR2 is SVGAGI. The CDR3 totals 15 residues. J was trimmed by 3 bases and V by 2 bases; bases with no gene match: 4.

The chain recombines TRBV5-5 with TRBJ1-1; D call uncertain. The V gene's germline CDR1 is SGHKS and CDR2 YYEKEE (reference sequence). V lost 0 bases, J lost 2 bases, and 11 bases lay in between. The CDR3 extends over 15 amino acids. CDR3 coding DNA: TGTGCCAGCAGCTTGGCAAAAACAGTTAACACTGAAGCTTTCTTT. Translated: CASSLAKTVNTEAFF.

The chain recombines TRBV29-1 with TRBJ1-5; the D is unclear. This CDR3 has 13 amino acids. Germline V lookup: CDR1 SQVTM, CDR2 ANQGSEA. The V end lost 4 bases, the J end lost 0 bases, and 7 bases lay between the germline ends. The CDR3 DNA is TGCAGCGTTGCCGGGAGTAGCAATCAGCCCCAGCATTTT. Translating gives CSVAGSSNQPQHF.

The CDR3 DNA sequence: TGTGCCAGCAGCCCCTTGGGATTAGCGGGCGCCGGGGAGCTGTTTTTT. Amino acids: CASSPLGLAGAGELFF. The chain couples TRBV5-6 to TRBJ2-2, with 7 bases identical to TRBD2. This CDR3 spans 16 amino acids. The germline gives CDR1 SGHDT, CDR2 YYEEEE. J lost 6 bases, V lost 4 bases, and 12 bases had no gene match.

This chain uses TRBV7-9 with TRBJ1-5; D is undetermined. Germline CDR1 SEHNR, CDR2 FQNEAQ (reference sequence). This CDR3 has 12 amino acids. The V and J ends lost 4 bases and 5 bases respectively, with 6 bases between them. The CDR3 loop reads CASSSGYQPQHF. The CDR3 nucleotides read TGTGCCAGCAGCTCAGGTTATCAGCCCCAGCATTTT.

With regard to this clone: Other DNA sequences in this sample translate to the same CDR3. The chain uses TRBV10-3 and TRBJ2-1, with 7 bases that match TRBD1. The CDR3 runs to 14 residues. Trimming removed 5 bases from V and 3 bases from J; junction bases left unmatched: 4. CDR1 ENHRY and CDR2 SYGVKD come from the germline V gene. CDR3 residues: CAISPGQNYNEQFF. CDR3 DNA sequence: TGTGCCATCAGTCCGGGACAGAACTACAATGAGCAGTTCTTC.

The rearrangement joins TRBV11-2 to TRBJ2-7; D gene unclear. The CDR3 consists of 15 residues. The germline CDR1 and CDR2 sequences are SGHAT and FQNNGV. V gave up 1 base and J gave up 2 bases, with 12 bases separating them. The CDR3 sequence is CASSLGPGFTYEQYF. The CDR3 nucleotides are TGTGCCAGCAGCTTAGGACCAGGTTTTACCTACGAGCAGTACTTC.

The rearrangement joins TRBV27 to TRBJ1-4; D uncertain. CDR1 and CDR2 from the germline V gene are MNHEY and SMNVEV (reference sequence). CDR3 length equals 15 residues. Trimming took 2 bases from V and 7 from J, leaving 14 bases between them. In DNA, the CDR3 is TGTGCCAGCAGTTTAAACTGGGTAGAGGGTGAAAAACTGTTTTTT. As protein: CASSLNWVEGEKLFF.

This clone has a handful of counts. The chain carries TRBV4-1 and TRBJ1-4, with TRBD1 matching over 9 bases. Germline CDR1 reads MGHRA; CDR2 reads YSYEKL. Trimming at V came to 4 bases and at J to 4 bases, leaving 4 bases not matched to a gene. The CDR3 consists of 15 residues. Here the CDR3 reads CASSLRQGGNEKLFF. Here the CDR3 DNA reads TGCGCCAGCAGCCTTCGACAGGGGGGTAATGAAAAACTGTTTTTT.